Included here is one T cell receptor (beta chain) sequence, with context. Its antigen remains unidentified. This sample stems from a study of vaccination and CD4 T cells after COVID-19. The wider study: Post-COVID draws came a median around 100 days after diagnosis (range 35 to 161). Overlapping SARS-CoV-2, HCoV-NL63, HCoV-OC43 and HCoV-229E spike peptides stimulated the cells.

The CDR3 is 18 residues long. The ends were cut back, 1 base at V and 0 bases at J, with 18 bases in the middle. The Oncomine TCR Beta short-read assay generated sequence data from the DNA of cultured CD4+ T cells. TCRdb re-analysed the PCR reads in MiXCR, keeping a single row per CDR3 protein. The table shows roughly 13,000 distinct CDR3 sequences, with roughly 61% occurring only once. Specified treatment: approximately 11-day PBMC culture with coronavirus spike peptide pools or control peptides (ViraFEST assay). Expansion of antigen-specific T cells with peptide pools by ViraFEST preceded sequencing of TCRs.

The V and J genes are TRBV12-3 or TRBV12-4 and TRBJ1-2, with D possibly matching TRBD1 (6 bases). Sequenced input: CD4+ T cells from blood, cultured in vitro. The clonotype originates from a human donor who had recovered from COVID-19. The CDR3 loop reads CASSLDRVGSRPNYGYTF. DNA for the CDR3: TGTGCCAGCAGTTTAGACAGGGTTGGGTCGCGCCCTAACTATGGCTACACCTTC.